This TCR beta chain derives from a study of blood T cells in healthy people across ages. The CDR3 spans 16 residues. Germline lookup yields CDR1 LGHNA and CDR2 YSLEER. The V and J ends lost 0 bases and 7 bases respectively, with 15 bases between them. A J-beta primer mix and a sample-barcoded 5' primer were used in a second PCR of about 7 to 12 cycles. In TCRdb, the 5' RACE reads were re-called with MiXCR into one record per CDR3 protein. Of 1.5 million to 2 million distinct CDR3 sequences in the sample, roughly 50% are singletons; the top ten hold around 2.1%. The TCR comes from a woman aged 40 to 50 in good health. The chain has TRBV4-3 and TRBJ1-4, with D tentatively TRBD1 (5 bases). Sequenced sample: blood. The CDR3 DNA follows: TGCGCCAGCAGCCAAGATCGGGTGGGGACGGGTGAAAAACTGTTTTTT. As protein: CASSQDRVGTGEKLFF.